This T cell receptor (beta chain) originates from a study of beta chain features in type 1 diabetes. Overall study context: Cells sorted and examined across all samples totaled over 95 million. Study-wide results and limits: PCR might preferentially amplify shorter templates, equally in patients and controls. In every one of the four CD4+ subsets, TCRB CDR3s were moderately but significantly shorter in Type 1 diabetes patients.

The isolated RNA, all of it, was reverse transcribed, so expressed TCRB transcripts were what got sequenced. Clones were sequenced by immunoSEQ multiplex PCR, and TCRdb holds only the in-frame ones, with some missing. The repertoire includes over 15,000 clones, less than 60% of them detected once, and over 0.4% sits in the top ten. Trimming pared 3 bases from V and 4 bases from J, leaving 6 bases between. Germline V lookup: CDR1 GTSNPN, CDR2 SVGIG (reference sequence). The CDR3 is 11 amino acids. As concerns this clone: No antigen is known for it.

The receptor's source is a woman aged 18-29 years in good health. The rearrangement uses TRBV30 and TRBJ1-2, with D uncertain. Sequencing was carried out using stem cell memory CD4+ T cells from blood. Here the CDR3 DNA reads TGTGCCTGGAGGGGCATCTATGGCTACACCTTC. Amino acids: CAWRGIYGYTF.